Included here is one T cell receptor beta chain sequence, with context. This clone has only one observation. The antigen it binds to is not known. Base quality data are lacking; no much larger clone is found one base away. CDR3 length: 15 amino acids, cysteine to phenylalanine. The retained sequence is limited to the CDR3, 45 bases, with the frame set at the first base. Trimming takes 3 bases off V and 6 bases off J; junction bases not matched to a gene: 7. The germline V gene supplies CDR1 SGHTA and CDR2 FQGNSA. These data originate in a study of blood T cell repertoires in COVID-19 (dated by TCRdb to the early 2020s). For the wider study: Collaborator samples came from the United States, Italy and Spain and covered acute and convalescent phases of COVID-19. HLA class I and class II types, where available, came from metadata supplied by the sample provider rather than from assay-based typing. The dataset comprised deeply sampled blood TCRbeta repertoires from subjects exposed to, actively infected with, or recovered from COVID-19. A de-identified subject ID, COVID-19 status, age in years and sex were almost always included in the sample metadata. The prospective study material was composed of cDNA or gDNA derived from T cells, B-cell-depleted T cells, or PBMCs. The repertoires were released in a freely available public database meant as a resource for research on the immune response to SARS-CoV-2. Samples were obtained from the ongoing ImmuneRACE study (first 160 participants) and from over 1,000 subjects provided by 6 global collaborators. The research as a whole found: Clinical and demographic metadata were provided uncurated, with the amount varying by source and participant.

A second Seattle source provided samples from volunteer blood donors who had recovered from COVID-19. Each collaborating institution followed its own protocols to collect whole blood in K2EDTA tubes. For TCRbeta analysis, collaborators shipped samples as frozen whole blood, isolated PBMCs, or DNA extracted from either of those sample types. TCRbeta CDR3 regions were amplified from genomic DNA using the immunoSEQ Assay, a bias-controlled multiplex PCR. Processing in the source paper ran as follows. Within the assay, amplification of reference gene primers was used to estimate how many nucleated cells each sample contained. Sequence reads were collapsed and filtered to measure the absolute abundance of every unique TCRbeta CDR3 rearrangement. For each sample, productive Simpson clonality was calculated as the square root of Simpson's diversity index across productive rearrangements. TCRdb mirrors the immuneACCESS table, restricted to in-frame sequences. Some clones are absent from its copies; in checked studies, under half trace to an unresolved V gene, and the reason for the others is unknown. D and trimming were read from the DNA, whereas the V and J calls and clone size are those reported in that table. The sample table lists about 280,000 clones, 83% of them with a count of one. The top ten clonotypes cover 7.5% to 10% of the sample.

The clonotype was recovered from a woman in her forties or fifties who had recovered from COVID-19. The chain was built from TRBV7-2 and TRBJ2-1; the central 8 bases match TRBD2. The source material was peripheral blood. At the DNA level, the sequence is TGTGCCAGCAGCTTCCTCGGGGGGGCTAGCAATGAGCAGTTCTTC. This sequence encodes CASSFLGGASNEQFF.